This is a list of T cell receptor beta chains from one sample in a study of T cells in Graves' hyperthyroidism and ophthalmopathy. TCRdb used MiXCR to reprocess the multiplex PCR reads, holding one entry per CDR3 protein. The sample contains over 500,000 distinct CDR3 sequences, 12% to 15% of which appear only once. Material: blood. All receptors derive from a woman between 40 and 50 years old with Graves' hyperthyroidism. Each CDR3 is given with its conserved first and last residue. D genes are given only for firm matches. The size of a clone is reported for some rows only, either as once, few or many, or as a class for expanded clones.

V gene	J gene	clone size	D gene	CDR3 protein	CDR3 DNA
TRBV28	TRBJ1-4	.	.	CASADRGLFNEKLFF	TGTGCCAGCGCAGATCGGGGACTGTTTAATGAAAAACTGTTTTTT
TRBV7-2	TRBJ1-2	many	.	CASSLVPQGNYGYTF	TGTGCCAGCAGCTTAGTTCCCCAGGGAAACTATGGCTACACCTTC
TRBV5-1	TRBJ2-1	.	.	CASSLESPGAGPYNEQFF	TGCGCCAGCAGCTTGGAATCCCCAGGGGCTGGCCCCTACAATGAGCAGTTCTTC
TRBV28	TRBJ1-2	many	TRBD1	CASSPGGAPGYTF	TGTGCCAGCAGCCCAGGGGGGGCGCCCGGCTACACCTTC
TRBV11-2	TRBJ1-6	.	TRBD1	CASSLRGTDNSPLHF	TGCGCCAGCAGCTTGAGGGGGACAGATAATTCACCCCTCCACTTT
TRBV27	TRBJ1-6	few	.	CASTRGPSYNSPLHF	TGTGCCAGCACCAGAGGTCCCTCCTATAATTCACCCCTCCACTTT
TRBV14	TRBJ1-6	.	.	CASSPGGRNSPLHF	TGTGCCAGCAGCCCCGGGGGCCGTAATTCACCCCTCCACTTT
TRBV20-1	TRBJ2-1	.	TRBD2	CSARSQYGLAGYNEQFF	TGCAGTGCTAGATCCCAGTACGGACTAGCGGGGTACAATGAGCAGTTCTTC
TRBV3-1	TRBJ2-1	many	.	CASSQEEGGQFF	TGTGCCAGCAGCCAAGAGGAGGGTGGGCAGTTCTTC
TRBV28	TRBJ1-4	many	TRBD1	CASSPGQQNEKLFF	TGTGCCAGCAGCCCGGGACAGCAAAATGAAAAACTGTTTTTT
TRBV2	TRBJ2-5	few	.	CASIGNQETQYF	TGTGCCAGCATTGGGAACCAAGAGACCCAGTACTTC
TRBV18	TRBJ2-7	many	TRBD2	CASSPYSGRQYEQYF	TGTGCCAGCTCACCTTATAGCGGGAGGCAATACGAGCAGTACTTC
TRBV19	TRBJ2-2	.	.	CASSIGAGAVTGELFF	TGTGCCAGTAGTATTGGGGCGGGGGCGGTCACCGGGGAGCTGTTTTTT
TRBV29-1	TRBJ2-7	.	TRBD2	CSVSLAGKYEQYF	TGCAGCGTTTCCTTAGCGGGGAAGTACGAGCAGTACTTC
TRBV9	TRBJ1-5	.	TRBD1	CASSGKGTGRGSNQPQHF	TGTGCCAGCAGTGGAAAAGGGACAGGGAGGGGTAGCAATCAGCCCCAGCATTTT
TRBV7-9	TRBJ2-3	many	.	CASSFGVDRLSTDTQYF	TGTGCCAGCAGCTTTGGCGTCGACAGGCTGAGCACAGATACGCAGTATTTT
TRBV20-1	TRBJ2-7	.	TRBD2	CSASLGTSATYEQYF	TGCAGTGCTAGCCTCGGGACTAGCGCGACCTACGAGCAGTACTTC
TRBV6-1	TRBJ2-3	many	TRBD2	CASTSDSGITDTQYF	TGTGCCAGCACAAGCGACAGCGGGATCACAGATACGCAGTATTTT
TRBV18	TRBJ1-1	few	.	CASSPWQQDMNTEAFF	TGTGCCAGCTCACCGTGGCAGCAAGACATGAACACTGAAGCTTTCTTT
TRBV5-1	TRBJ1-1	many	.	CASSYDGSNTEAFF	TGCGCCAGCAGCTACGACGGATCGAACACTGAAGCTTTCTTT
TRBV10-1	TRBJ2-3	.	.	CASSESWGGRADTQYF	TGCGCCAGCAGTGAGTCTTGGGGGGGCCGGGCAGATACGCAGTATTTT
TRBV2	TRBJ2-7	many	.	CASTPPWGNEQYF	TGTGCCAGCACCCCGCCTTGGGGGAACGAGCAGTACTTC
TRBV4-2	TRBJ1-2	few	.	CASSQDLRARYGYTF	TGTGCCAGCAGCCAAGATCTGAGGGCGCGCTATGGCTACACCTTC
TRBV28	TRBJ2-3	many	TRBD2	CASSPASGGGTDTQYF	TGTGCCAGCAGCCCCGCTTCGGGAGGGGGCACAGATACGCAGTATTTT
TRBV19	TRBJ2-3	few	TRBD2	CASSLRMGLDATDTQYF	TGTGCCAGTAGCCTAAGGATGGGACTAGATGCGACAGATACGCAGTATTTT
TRBV10-3	TRBJ2-5	.	.	CAISEAGRSGTQYF	TGTGCCATCAGTGAGGCTGGCAGATCGGGGACCCAGTACTTC
TRBV25-1	TRBJ2-7	.	TRBD2	CASSELAGGPEQYF	TGTGCCAGCAGTGAGTTAGCGGGAGGACCCGAGCAGTACTTC
TRBV20-1	TRBJ2-7	many	.	CSAGGLKRVEQYF	TGCAGTGCCGGCGGGCTGAAGAGGGTAGAGCAGTACTTC
TRBV6-1	TRBJ1-4	.	.	CASSEALLMSEKLFF	TGTGCCAGCAGTGAAGCGCTTCTGATGAGTGAAAAACTGTTTTTT
TRBV7-2	TRBJ2-7	many	.	CASSARGASAEQYF	TGTGCCAGCAGCGCCAGAGGCGCCTCCGCCGAGCAGTACTTC
TRBV2	TRBJ2-7	few	.	CASRPGHHTYEQYF	TGTGCCAGCAGACCGGGACACCATACCTACGAGCAGTACTTC
TRBV7-9	TRBJ2-7	many	TRBD2	CASSSRTSGFYEQYF	TGTGCCAGCAGCTCACGGACTAGCGGATTCTACGAGCAGTACTTC
TRBV12-3/TRBV12-4	TRBJ2-6	few	TRBD1	CASSWTGAGANVLTF	TGTGCCAGCAGTTGGACAGGGGCCGGGGCCAACGTCCTGACTTTC
TRBV7-9	TRBJ2-1	many	.	CASTLARGSSYNEQFF	TGTGCCAGCACCCTAGCCCGGGGGAGCTCCTACAATGAGCAGTTCTTC
TRBV2	TRBJ1-3	many	.	CASSEMTLGGNTIYF	TGTGCCAGCAGTGAAATGACTTTAGGTGGAAACACCATATATTTT
TRBV18	TRBJ1-2	many	TRBD1	CASSPGQGYSYGYTF	TGTGCCAGCTCACCGGGACAGGGGTATAGCTATGGCTACACCTTC
TRBV10-3	TRBJ2-7	.	.	CAISESGGLSGSYEQYF	TGTGCCATCAGTGAGTCGGGGGGGCTTTCAGGCTCCTACGAGCAGTACTTC
TRBV5-4	TRBJ2-2	.	TRBD2	CASSLELADYTGELFF	TGTGCCAGCAGCTTGGAACTAGCGGATTACACCGGGGAGCTGTTTTTT
TRBV19	TRBJ1-1	.	.	CASSEFLGTEAFF	TGTGCCAGTAGCGAGTTCTTGGGAACTGAAGCTTTCTTT
TRBV2	TRBJ1-5	many	.	CASSIFGSGNQPQHF	TGTGCCAGCAGCATCTTCGGGTCCGGCAATCAGCCCCAGCATTTT
TRBV11-2	TRBJ2-7	many	.	CASSLESGRTYEQYF	TGTGCCAGCAGCTTAGAATCAGGGAGGACCTACGAGCAGTACTTC
TRBV27	TRBJ2-7	many	.	CASRSEYYEQYF	TGTGCCAGCAGGTCAGAGTACTACGAGCAGTACTTC
TRBV12-3/TRBV12-4	TRBJ1-2	.	TRBD1	CASSTGTGISYGYTF	TGTGCCAGCAGTACCGGGACAGGTATTAGCTATGGCTACACCTTC
TRBV20-1	TRBJ2-1	.	.	CSAPGTRVFEQFF	TGCAGTGCTCCCGGGACAAGGGTTTTTGAGCAGTTCTTC
TRBV28	TRBJ1-1	many	.	CASSLRPGNTEAFF	TGTGCCAGCAGTTTAAGGCCGGGGAACACTGAAGCTTTCTTT
TRBV29-1	TRBJ2-3	.	.	CSVLAGKDTQYF	TGCAGCGTTCTTGCAGGGAAGGATACGCAGTATTTT
TRBV5-1	TRBJ2-1	.	.	CASSLGLYYNEQFF	TGCGCCAGCAGCTTGGGTTTATACTACAATGAGCAGTTCTTC
TRBV20-1	TRBJ1-5	.	.	CSARVLGFQPQHF	TGCAGTGCTAGAGTATTGGGTTTTCAGCCCCAGCATTTT
TRBV2	TRBJ2-7	many	TRBD1	CASSEGQLSYEQYF	TGTGCCAGCAGTGAGGGACAGCTTTCCTACGAGCAGTACTTC
TRBV18	TRBJ2-7	.	.	CASSTVHDDYRSLFSYEQYF	TGTGCCAGCTCAACGGTTCATGATGATTACAGGTCCCTCTTCTCCTACGAGCAGTACTTC
TRBV12-3/TRBV12-4	TRBJ2-5	many	TRBD2	CASSWGGYQETQYF	TGTGCCAGCAGTTGGGGGGGGTACCAAGAGACCCAGTACTTC
TRBV6-1	TRBJ2-7	.	.	CASSHVTYEQYF	TGTGCCAGCAGTCATGTCACCTACGAGCAGTACTTC
TRBV9	TRBJ2-1	.	.	CASIKPGAEQFF	TGTGCCAGCATTAAGCCCGGCGCGGAGCAGTTCTTC
TRBV6-6	TRBJ1-1	many	.	CASSYSAWENTEAFF	TGTGCCAGCAGTTACTCGGCATGGGAGAACACTGAAGCTTTCTTT
TRBV28	TRBJ1-5	many	TRBD1	CASSNQGVGQPQHF	TGTGCCAGCAGTAACCAGGGGGTTGGACAGCCCCAGCATTTT
TRBV7-2	TRBJ1-5	many	.	CASSSGVNQPQHF	TGTGCCAGCAGCTCGGGCGTCAATCAGCCCCAGCATTTT
TRBV20-1	TRBJ1-1	many	.	CSARRGSVSNTEAFF	TGCAGTGCTAGGCGGGGATCCGTCTCGAACACTGAAGCTTTCTTT
TRBV20-1	TRBJ2-1	few	.	CSAGGAEYNKQFF	TGCAGTGCGGGGGGAGCTGAATACAATAAGCAGTTCTTC
TRBV12-3/TRBV12-4	TRBJ1-5	many	TRBD1	CASSSDGWGTGGSNQPQHF	TGTGCCAGCAGTTCTGACGGGTGGGGGACAGGGGGTAGCAATCAGCCCCAGCATTTT
TRBV5-1	TRBJ2-5	many	TRBD2	CASSPGLAGRGQETQYF	TGCGCCAGCAGCCCCGGACTAGCGGGAAGGGGGCAAGAGACCCAGTACTTC